This TCR beta chain emerged from a study of CD8+CD57+ T cells in acquired aplastic anemia. Profiles of TCR beta VDJ and CDR3 were generated from a genomic DNA template. TCRdb analysed the reads with MiXCR anew, one entry per CDR3 protein. The top ten clones hold around 42% of a sample with 200,000 or so distinct CDR3 sequences, 50% to 75% of them seen once. Germline lookup yields CDR1 SGHRS and CDR2 YFSETQ. V trimming: 0 bases; J trimming: 5 bases; junction bases outside the gene matches: 7. This CDR3 has 15 residues. The receptor's source is a human donor with severe aplastic anemia or a healthy control (not recorded which). Input material: sorted CD4+, CD8+, or CD8+CD57+ T cells (not recorded which) from PBMCs. The rearrangement uses TRBV5-1 and TRBJ2-7; 8 bases agree with TRBD2. CDR3 residues: CASSLEREMFHEQYF. The CDR3 DNA follows: TGCGCCAGCAGCTTGGAGCGGGAGATGTTTCACGAGCAGTACTTC.